In its sample, the clone carrying this T cell receptor (beta chain) was seen many times. The data were obtained in a study of CD8 T cells in ankylosing spondylitis. TCRdb re-called the 5' RACE reads with MiXCR, one entry per CDR3 protein. Of approximately 250,000 distinct CDR3 sequences listed, roughly 8.2% are singletons. The length of the CDR3 is 17 residues. V gave up 5 bases and J gave up 0 bases, with 16 bases separating them. CDR1 and CDR2 (germline): SGHTA, FQGTGA. Sequenced: blood, either unsorted or a sorted T cell fraction (not recorded which). The chain employs TRBV7-3 and TRBJ2-2, with D perhaps TRBD1 or TRBD2 (5 bases each). The receptor was derived from a female donor with ankylosing spondylitis or in good health (not recorded which). CDR3 region: CASSLYAGTANTGELFF. DNA for the CDR3: TGTGCCAGCAGCCTATATGCCGGGACCGCGAACACCGGGGAGCTGTTTTTT.